This T cell receptor beta chain was recovered during a study of blood T cell repertoires in COVID-19. Study-level information: Donors in the United States, Italy and Spain gave samples during acute or convalescent COVID-19.

This CDR3 is built from 16 residues. Germline V CDR1 and CDR2: SGHTA, FQGNSA. Trimming cost V 2 bases and J 6 bases; bases outside gene matches: 7. Participant age was roughly 18 to 95 years, and participants resided in roughly 25 US areas. Researchers sorted participants into cohorts using their self-reported clinical history. This table comes from immunoSEQ multiplex PCR, and its TCRdb copy is limited to in-frame clones, with some not included. The table includes around 190,000 clones, approximately 88% detected once. This clonotype was obtained from a man younger than 35 with acute COVID-19. The chain has TRBV7-2 and TRBJ2-2; TRBD2 agrees at 9 bases. The sequencing input was PBMCs or T cells enriched from blood (not recorded which). The chain's CDR3 is CASSLRGGRASGELFF. In nucleotides, the CDR3 is TGTGCCAGCAGCTTAAGGGGCGGGAGGGCCTCCGGGGAGCTGTTTTTT.